Listed here are 9 T cell receptor beta chains from one sample, sequenced in a study of radiation and T cells in renal cell carcinoma. Time point given: blood 2 weeks post-SBRT. Treatment reported: 15 Gy SBRT to primary tumor, nephrectomy 4 weeks later. TCRdb's table, derived via immunoSEQ multiplex PCR, lists solely in-frame clones and lacks some. The sample holds 100,000 to 150,000 clones; 81% are singletons and the top ten take roughly 5%. Sample: blood, taken from a patient whose treatment included radiotherapy and nephrectomy. Receptors originate from a man in his forties or fifties with renal cell carcinoma.

This chain links TRBV6-6 with TRBJ1-2; D is unresolved. Per the germline V gene, CDR1 is MNHNY and CDR2 is SVGAGI (reference sequence). The V gene lost 4 bases and the J gene lost 4 bases, with 7 bases spanning the gap. The CDR3 runs 12 residues. The CDR3, as DNA: TGTGCCAGCAGTTCCTCCGCCTATGGCTACACCTTC. Translating it yields CASSSSAYGYTF.

The chain carries TRBV2 and TRBJ2-7, with 8 bases that match TRBD1. The CDR3 covers 13 residues. J was trimmed by 6 bases and V by 5 bases; bases with no gene match: 6. Germline V gives CDR1 SNHLY, CDR2 FYNNEI. The CDR3 spells CASSQQGVGEQYF. DNA for the CDR3: TGTGCCAGCAGTCAACAGGGGGTGGGCGAGCAGTACTTC.

V and J are TRBV6-5 and TRBJ1-1; D gene uncertain. The CDR3 sequence is 14 residues long. Looked up from germline, CDR1 is MNHEY and CDR2 is SVGAGI. V was pared by 3 bases and J by 0 bases, with 8 bases between. The CDR3 is CASSYLLMNTEAFF. The CDR3, as DNA: TGTGCCAGCAGTTATCTGCTAATGAACACTGAAGCTTTCTTT.

The genes are TRBV6-1 and TRBJ2-7; 9 bases map to TRBD1. Unmatched junction bases numbered 5, after V lost 6 bases and J lost 5 bases. Germline V lookup: CDR1 MNHNS, CDR2 SASEGT. CDR3 length: 13 amino acids. The CDR3, as DNA: TGTGCCAGCAGCACACAGGGGGCCCACGAGCAGTACTTC. Translation gives CASSTQGAHEQYF.

The gene calls are TRBV28 and TRBJ1-3; a possible D gene is TRBD1 (5 bases). CDR3 size: 16 residues. The germline V and J ends were trimmed by 2 bases and 4 bases, with 15 bases remaining between them. Germline CDR1 reads MDHEN; CDR2 reads SYDVKM. This chain's CDR3 is CASSLGGRVGGNTIYF. In nucleotides, the CDR3 is TGTGCCAGCAGTTTAGGTGGCAGGGTAGGGGGAAACACCATATATTTT.

CDR3 coding DNA: TGCAGCGTTGATCGTAGGGCCCAGTACTTC. This codes for CSVDRRAQYF. The rearrangement links TRBV29-1 to TRBJ2-5, with D unresolved. Trimming took off 3 bases at V and 9 bases at J, with 8 bases between the two ends. Looked up from germline, CDR1 is SQVTM and CDR2 is ANQGSEA. The CDR3 totals 10 residues.

The chain joins TRBV27 to TRBJ2-7, with D unclear. Between the trimmed V and J ends, which lost 3 bases and 5 bases, there was a span of 11 bases. Germline V lookup: CDR1 MNHEY, CDR2 SMNVEV (reference sequence). The CDR3 is made up of 13 amino acids. This chain's CDR3 is CASSFQVSNEQYF. CDR3 coding DNA: TGTGCCAGCAGTTTTCAGGTTAGCAACGAGCAGTACTTC.

This rearrangement joins TRBV19 to TRBJ2-2; 8 bases line up with TRBD1. The V segment lost 2 bases and the J segment 6 bases; nucleotides outside the gene matches: 11. Looked up from germline, CDR1 is LNHDA and CDR2 is SQIVND (reference sequence). CDR3 length: 17 amino acids. The CDR3 here is CASSINRQGINPGELFF. DNA of the CDR3: TGTGCCAGTAGTATAAATCGACAGGGGATAAATCCCGGGGAGCTGTTTTTT.

The rearrangement joins TRBV9 to TRBJ2-7; TRBD2 matches 8 bases. J was trimmed by 4 bases and V by 4 bases; bases with no gene match: 10. Germline V gives CDR1 SGDLS, CDR2 YYNGEE. The CDR3 loop spans 15 amino acids. The CDR3 protein is CASSQDGAGAYEQYF. The CDR3 DNA reads as TGTGCCAGCAGCCAGGATGGAGCGGGAGCTTACGAGCAGTACTTC.